The T cell receptor (beta chain) under discussion was sequenced for a study of Graves' ophthalmopathy and Graves' hyperthyroidism. This clonotype was observed many times. Amplifying from RNA transcripts, the study obtained TCR beta CDR3 regions. An initial RT-PCR round employing HTBI primers preceded a second-round multiplex PCR. In TCRdb, the multiplex PCR reads were re-called with MiXCR into one record per CDR3 protein. The sample gives about 480,000 distinct CDR3 sequences, over 13% of which show up once; 8% to 10% is in the top ten. The receptor's source is a woman under 40 with Graves' ophthalmopathy. The sequenced material came from blood.

This CDR3 is CSARGQKGTQYF. The CDR3 DNA reads TGCAGTGCTAGGGGCCAGAAGGGAACTCAGTACTTC. This chain uses TRBV20-1 with TRBJ2-4; D uncertain. Germline CDR1 reads DFQATT; CDR2 reads SNEGSKA (reference sequence). Trimming removed 3 bases at V and 12 bases at J, with 15 bases between. This CDR3 comprises 12 residues.